Sequencing of this T cell receptor (beta chain) was carried out in a study of T cell responses to AZD1222 COVID-19 vaccine. Some clones are missing from TCRdb's copy, which holds only in-frame ones; the method was immunoSEQ multiplex PCR. The sample records approximately 130,000 clones, about 85% being singletons. This clone appeared a few times. This clonotype originated in an adult who received the AZD1222 COVID-19 vaccine. Sequenced material: peripheral blood, taken 28 days after the second AZD1222 dose.

In DNA, the CDR3 is TGTGCCAGCAGTGAAGCGGGGAGGTCGCTCCTCCACTTT. This encodes CASSEAGRSLLHF. The chain has TRBV25-1 and TRBJ1-6; D remains unclear. Trimming left V 2 bases short and J 15 bases short, with 14 bases between. This CDR3 contains 13 residues. Germline values: CDR1 MGHDK, CDR2 SYGVNS.